The entry that follows covers one TCR beta chain sequence. The data are from a study of early T cells in non-severe SARS-CoV-2 infection. For the study at large: Whole-blood bulk RNA, unsorted, was sequenced, and chains were unpaired.

Individual cDNA molecules received unique molecular identifiers. TCRdb redid the calling of the 5' RACE reads with MiXCR, one entry per CDR3 protein. This sample has some 23,000 distinct CDR3 sequences, with nearly 5% found just once. Sequencing input: whole blood. This TCR derives from an adult who was a healthcare worker with PCR-confirmed SARS-CoV-2 infection or an uninfected control (not recorded which).

In nucleotides, the CDR3 is TGTGCCAGCAGACCGATACAGGGGGTTGATCTTGATACGCAGTATTTT. Residues: CASRPIQGVDLDTQYF. This chain joins TRBV12-3 or TRBV12-4 and TRBJ2-3, with TRBD1 matching 8 bases. The CDR3 has 16 residues. The trim removed 6 bases at V and 6 bases at J, leaving 14 bases unmatched.